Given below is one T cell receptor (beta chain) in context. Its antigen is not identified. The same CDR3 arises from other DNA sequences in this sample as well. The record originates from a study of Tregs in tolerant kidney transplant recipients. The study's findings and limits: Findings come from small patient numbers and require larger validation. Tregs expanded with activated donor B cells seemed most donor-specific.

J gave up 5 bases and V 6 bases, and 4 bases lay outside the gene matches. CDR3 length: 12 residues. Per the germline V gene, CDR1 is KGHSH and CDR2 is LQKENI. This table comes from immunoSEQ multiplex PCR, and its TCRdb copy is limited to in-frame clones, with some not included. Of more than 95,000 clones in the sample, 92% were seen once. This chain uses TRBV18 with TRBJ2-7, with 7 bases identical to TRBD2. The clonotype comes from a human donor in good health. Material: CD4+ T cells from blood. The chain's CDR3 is CASSPGRDEQYF. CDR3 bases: TGTGCCAGCTCGCCAGGGAGGGACGAGCAGTACTTC.